Here is one T cell receptor beta chain with its context. Here immunoSEQ multiplex PCR was the method, and the copy in TCRdb shows in-frame clones only, minus some. The sample carries 240,000 or so clones, roughly 80% recorded once. The source of the sample is a study of blood T cell repertoires in COVID-19. Germline CDR1 MNHEY, CDR2 SVGEGT. The CDR3 totals 15 residues. Trimming took 4 bases from V and 2 from J; bases not matched to a gene: 4. This clonotype originated in a woman aged 18-29 years with acute or convalescent COVID-19. Sequenced sample: peripheral blood. The chain employs TRBV6-2 or TRBV6-3 and TRBJ2-3; 9 bases agree with TRBD1. In DNA, the CDR3 is TGTGCCAGCAGTTCTGGACAGGGGAACACAGATACGCAGTATTTT. The encoded protein is CASSSGQGNTDTQYF.